What follows are 25 T cell receptor beta chains derived from one specimen sequenced in a study of blood T cell repertoires in COVID-19. Method: immunoSEQ multiplex PCR; TCRdb's copy keeps in-frame clones and lacks some. Of 150,000 or so clones detected, approximately 90% appear once; the ten largest clones hold around 2.1%. Input material: peripheral blood. The receptors come from a man between 18 and 35 years old with acute or convalescent COVID-19.

This chain connects TRBV18 to TRBJ1-1; the D is unclear. V lost 3 bases and J lost 0, with 14 bases in between. This CDR3 contains 16 residues. CDR1 KGHSH and CDR2 LQKENI come from the germline V gene. DNA of the CDR3: TGTGCCAGCTCACCGGAGATCCAAGCCATGAACACTGAAGCTTTCTTT. Translation: CASSPEIQAMNTEAFF.

J is TRBJ2-5 and V is TRBV3-1 (or the pseudogene TRBV3-2); D might be TRBD1 (6 bases). Trimming shortened V by 3 bases and J by 2 bases, and 16 bases separated the two germline ends. CDR3 length: 16 residues. Germline V lookup: CDR1 LGHDT, CDR2 YNNKEL (reference sequence). The CDR3 bases are TGTGCCAGCAGCCAGCCTGACAGGCCGGTTCAAGAGACCCAGTACTTC. Its translation is CASSQPDRPVQETQYF.

This clone was seen just once. This chain joins TRBV5-1 and TRBJ2-7, with D tentatively TRBD2 (6 bases). Between the trimmed V and J ends, which lost 0 bases and 6 bases, there was a span of 16 bases. CDR3 length: 15 residues. Looked up from germline, CDR1 is SGHRS and CDR2 is YFSETQ. The CDR3 coding sequence is TGCGCCAGCAGCTTGGCTCCGGGAGAGGGGATCGAGCAGTACTTC. Protein sequence: CASSLAPGEGIEQYF.

The chain couples TRBV4-1 to TRBJ2-5; possibly TRBD2 for D (5 bases). From germline, CDR1 is MGHRA and CDR2 YSYEKL. This CDR3 spans 15 amino acids. V shed 4 bases and J shed 1 base, with 13 bases lying between them. The CDR3 sequence is CASSPYRGGQETQYF. DNA for the CDR3: TGCGCCAGCAGCCCCTACCGAGGAGGCCAAGAGACCCAGTACTTC.

V gene TRBV3-1 (or the pseudogene TRBV3-2) combines with J gene TRBJ1-1; a weak D match, TRBD1 (5 bases). This CDR3 spans 13 amino acids. CDR1 and CDR2 from the germline V gene are LGHDT and YNNKEL (reference sequence). V was shortened by 4 bases and J by 4 bases, with 10 bases between the two germline ends. CDR3 region: CASSLQRGTEAFF. CDR3 DNA: TGTGCCAGCAGCCTTCAAAGGGGCACTGAAGCTTTCTTT.

The chain employs TRBV24-1 and TRBJ2-1, with 12 positions matching TRBD2. Germline CDR1 and CDR2: KGHDR and SFDVKD. This CDR3 spans 14 amino acids. Germline trimming cut 3 bases from V and 9 bases from J; bases unmatched to any gene: 2. The DNA of the CDR3 is TGTGCCACCAGTGATCTAGCGGGAGGGCCTGAGCAGTTCTTC. It translates to CATSDLAGGPEQFF.

This chain connects TRBV6-5 to TRBJ2-7; D perhaps matches TRBD1 (6 bases). V was pared by 6 bases and J by 0 bases, with 15 bases between. The length of the CDR3 is 15 residues. Germline V lookup: CDR1 MNHEY, CDR2 SVGAGI. CDR3 loop: CASSPDRLPSYEQYF. Written as DNA, the CDR3 is TGTGCCAGCAGCCCCGACAGGCTTCCCTCCTACGAGCAGTACTTC.

This rearrangement joins TRBV30 to TRBJ1-1, with TRBD1 matching 7 bases. Germline loops: CDR1 GTSNPN, CDR2 SVGIG (reference sequence). CDR3 length: 13 residues. The ends lost 7 bases at V and 1 base at J; junction bases unmatched: 6. CDR3 sequence reads: CASGGRSNTEAFF. CDR3 sequence (DNA): TGTGCCTCAGGGGGGCGGTCGAACACTGAAGCTTTCTTT.

The chain couples TRBV10-2 to TRBJ1-2; TRBD1 is a possible D gene (6 bases). V lost 10 bases, J lost 4 bases, and 16 bases lay in between. The length of the CDR3 is 13 residues. Germline V CDR1 and CDR2: WSHSY, SAAADI. The CDR3 region is CATQSRDTYGYTF. The CDR3 DNA reads as TGCGCCACCCAGTCAAGGGACACCTATGGCTACACCTTC.

This sequence joins TRBV6-5 and TRBJ2-3; tentative D call: TRBD1 (5 bases). The V and J ends lost 7 bases and 3 bases respectively, with 11 bases between them. CDR1 is MNHEY and CDR2 is SVGAGI in the germline V gene. This CDR3 contains 13 residues. The CDR3 region has the DNA TGTGCCAGCAAGCTGACAGCTACAGATACGCAGTATTTT. Residues: CASKLTATDTQYF.

The genes are TRBV12-5 and TRBJ1-1; TRBD1 matches 7 bases. This CDR3 region has 18 residues. V shed 1 base, J shed 0 bases, and the junction held 11 bases outside the gene matches. Germline V gene lookup returns CDR1 LGHNT and CDR2 FRNRAP. Written as DNA, the CDR3 is TGTGCTAGTGGTTTGGCCGGGACAGCCCATCCTTTGAACACTGAAGCTTTCTTT. It yields the protein CASGLAGTAHPLNTEAFF.

As regards this clone: The same CDR3 also results from other DNA sequences found in this sample. The chain joins TRBV7-2 to TRBJ1-2; D is uncertain. The V end lost 3 bases, the J end lost 4 bases, and 6 bases lay between the germline ends. CDR3 length: 12 amino acids. CDR1 and CDR2 (germline): SGHTA, FQGNSA. CDR3 region: CASSLESYGYTF. The CDR3 DNA reads as TGTGCCAGCAGCTTGGAGAGCTATGGCTACACCTTC. Using reference TRBV7-2 and TRBJ1-2 for the parts outside the CDR3, the full variable domain is GAGVSQSPSNKVTEKGKDVELRCDPISGHTALYWYRQSLGQGLEFLIYFQGNSAPDKSGLPSDRFSAERTGGSVSTLTIQRTQQEDSAVYLCASSLESYGYTFGSGTRLTVV.

V gene TRBV10-2 combines with J gene TRBJ2-7; 8 bases agree with TRBD2. V trimming: 7 bases; J trimming: 1 base; junction bases outside the gene matches: 12. CDR1 is WSHSY and CDR2 is SAAADI in the germline V gene. The length of the CDR3 is 16 residues. The CDR3 DNA follows: TGCGCCAGCACCGGGGGGGAGGGTTACTCGTCCTACGAGCAGTACTTC. Its translation: CASTGGEGYSSYEQYF.

The chain uses TRBV27 and TRBJ1-3; 7 bases line up with TRBD1. In germline, CDR1 is MNHEY, CDR2 SMNVEV (reference sequence). The CDR3 is 15 amino acids. The V segment lost 5 bases and the J segment 0 bases; nucleotides outside the gene matches: 4. The CDR3 nucleotides read TGTGCCAGCAGTGCGAGGACAGGCTCTGGAAACACCATATATTTT. Amino acids: CASSARTGSGNTIYF.

The chain links TRBV6-5 to TRBJ2-7; 7 positions match TRBD2. Germline V CDR1 and CDR2: MNHEY, SVGAGI. Trimming removed 10 bases from V and 2 bases from J; junction bases left unmatched: 11. The CDR3 is 14 amino acids. The chain's CDR3 is CATALAVYTYEQYF. The DNA for the CDR3 is TGTGCCACCGCCCTAGCGGTTTATACCTACGAGCAGTACTTC.

In DNA, the CDR3 is TGTGCCAGTAGTGGGGTGGGACTACAATTCAATCAGCCCCAGCATTTT. Its translation: CASSGVGLQFNQPQHF. The J gene is TRBJ1-5, the V gene TRBV19, with D perhaps matching TRBD1 (5 bases). V gave up 5 bases and J gave up 3 bases, with 17 bases separating them. The CDR3 spans 16 residues. Germline values: CDR1 LNHDA, CDR2 SQIVND (reference sequence). Supplemented by reference TRBV19 and TRBJ1-5, the full variable domain reads DGGITQSPKYLFRKEGQNVTLSCEQNLNHDAMYWYRQDPGQGLRLIYYSQIVNDFQKGDIAEGYSVSREKKESFPLTVTSAQKNPTAFYLCASSGVGLQFNQPQHFGDGTRLSIL.

The V and J genes are TRBV25-1 and TRBJ1-2, with 7 bases fitting TRBD1. Per germline, CDR1 MGHDK and CDR2 SYGVNS. V gave up 6 bases and J gave up 4 bases; unmatched junction bases: 2. This CDR3 has 12 residues. CDR3 sequence: CASRTGAYGYTF. The CDR3 nucleotides read TGTGCCAGCAGAACAGGGGCCTATGGCTACACCTTC.

The gene calls are TRBV27 and TRBJ1-2, with D possibly matching TRBD1 (6 bases). CDR3 length: 13 residues. V lost 6 bases and J 5 bases, leaving 13 bases between the germline ends. CDR1 and CDR2 (germline): MNHEY, SMNVEV (reference sequence). DNA for the CDR3: TGTGCCAGCAGCCCTAGGGGGTGGTATGGCTACACCTTC. This codes for CASSPRGWYGYTF.

The chain uses TRBV30 and TRBJ1-1; 9 bases are shared with TRBD1. Germline CDR1 is GTSNPN and CDR2 is SVGIG (reference sequence). The CDR3 spans 12 residues. With 4 bases clipped from V and 5 bases from J, the junction kept 2 bases outside the gene matches. The CDR3 nucleotides read TGTGCCTGGACCGGGACAGGGACTGAAGCTTTCTTT. It codes for CAWTGTGTEAFF.

The chain joins TRBV5-8 to TRBJ1-3; 7 bases match TRBD1. The V gene's germline CDR1 is SGHTS and CDR2 YDEGEE. V lost 0 bases and J lost 4; bases outside the gene matches: 1. The CDR3 spans 14 residues. The CDR3 coding sequence is TGTGCCAGCAGCTTGGACAGGGGAGGAAACACCATATATTTT. It translates to CASSLDRGGNTIYF.

The V and J genes are TRBV18 and TRBJ1-2; TRBD1 matches at 7 bases. The length of the CDR3 is 14 residues. V shed 1 base, J shed 8 bases, and the junction held 7 bases outside the gene matches. Per germline, CDR1 KGHSH and CDR2 LQKENI. This CDR3 is CASSPRTGEDGYTF. CDR3 DNA: TGTGCCAGCTCACCACGCACAGGGGAGGACGGCTACACCTTC.

This clone was seen a few times. This chain connects TRBV5-1 to TRBJ1-1, with TRBD1 as a possible D gene (6 bases). Trimming shortened V by 7 bases and J by 4 bases, and 14 bases separated the two germline ends. CDR3 length: 13 residues. Germline CDR1 and CDR2: SGHRS and YFSETQ. CDR3 region: CASLQGRVTEAFF. In DNA, the CDR3 is TGCGCCAGCTTACAGGGTCGGGTCACTGAAGCTTTCTTT.

The chain carries TRBV5-4 and TRBJ2-2; 9 bases are a match to TRBD2. This CDR3 region has 17 residues. Looked up from germline, CDR1 is SGHNT and CDR2 is YYREEE (reference sequence). V trimming: 1 base; J trimming: 1 base; junction bases outside the gene matches: 5. The CDR3 sequence is CASSLLRLAENTGELFF. As DNA, the CDR3 is TGTGCCAGCAGCTTGTTACGACTAGCGGAGAACACCGGGGAGCTGTTTTTT.

The table lists this clone with a count of one. Compared with germline, one end of the junction differs, possibly owing to a read error. V usage is TRBV4-1 and J usage is TRBJ2-6; TRBD2 agrees at 13 bases. The CDR3 runs to 22 residues. Germline V gene lookup returns CDR1 MGHRA and CDR2 YSYEKL. CDR3 nucleotide sequence: TGCGCCAGCAGTCAAGATCGTCTAGGACTAGCGGGAGCCCGCTCTGGGGCCAACGTCCTGACTTTC. As protein: CASSQDRLGLAGARSGANVLTF.

The V gene is TRBV2, the J gene TRBJ2-7; D remains ambiguous. Germline CDR1 is SNHLY and CDR2 is FYNNEI. The CDR3 loop spans 14 amino acids. The V gene lost 2 bases and the J gene lost 1 base, with 9 bases spanning the gap. The DNA for the CDR3 is TGTGCCAGCAGTGAAAATCCAGGATCCTACGAGCAGTACTTC. Protein product: CASSENPGSYEQYF.